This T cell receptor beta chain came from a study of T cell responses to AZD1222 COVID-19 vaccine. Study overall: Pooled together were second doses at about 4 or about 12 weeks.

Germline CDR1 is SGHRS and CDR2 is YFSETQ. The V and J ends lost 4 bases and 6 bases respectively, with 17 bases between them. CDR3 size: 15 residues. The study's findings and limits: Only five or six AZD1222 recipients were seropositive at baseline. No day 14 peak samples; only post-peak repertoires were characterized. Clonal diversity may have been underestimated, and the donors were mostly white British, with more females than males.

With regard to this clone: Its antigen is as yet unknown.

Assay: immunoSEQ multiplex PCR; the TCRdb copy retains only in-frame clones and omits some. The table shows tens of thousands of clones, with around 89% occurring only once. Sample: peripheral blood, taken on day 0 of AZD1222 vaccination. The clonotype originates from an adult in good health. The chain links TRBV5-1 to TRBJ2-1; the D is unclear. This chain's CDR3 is CASSLTGPQTNEQFF. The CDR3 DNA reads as TGCGCCAGCAGCCTTACCGGGCCACAAACCAATGAGCAGTTCTTC.